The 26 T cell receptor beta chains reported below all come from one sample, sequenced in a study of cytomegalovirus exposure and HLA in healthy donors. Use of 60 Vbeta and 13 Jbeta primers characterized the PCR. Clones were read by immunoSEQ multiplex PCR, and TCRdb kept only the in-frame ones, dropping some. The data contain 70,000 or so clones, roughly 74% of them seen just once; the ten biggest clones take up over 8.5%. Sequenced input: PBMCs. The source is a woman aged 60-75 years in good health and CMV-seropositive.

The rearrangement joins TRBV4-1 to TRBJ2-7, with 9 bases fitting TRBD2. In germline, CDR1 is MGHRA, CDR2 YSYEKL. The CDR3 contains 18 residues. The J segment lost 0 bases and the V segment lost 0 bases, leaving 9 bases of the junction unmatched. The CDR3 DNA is TGCGCCAGCAGCCAAGACTGGCTAGCGGGGTTCTCCTCCTACGAGCAGTACTTC. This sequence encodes CASSQDWLAGFSSYEQYF.

The CDR3 is CASSASGLRSYNEQFF. DNA for the CDR3: TGTGCCAGCAGCGCCTCGGGACTCCGCTCCTACAATGAGCAGTTCTTC. V usage is TRBV9 and J usage is TRBJ2-1; D might be TRBD2 (6 bases). Germline assignment: CDR1 SGDLS and CDR2 YYNGEE. The CDR3 loop spans 16 amino acids. Trimming removed 3 bases from V and 0 bases from J, with 13 bases in between.

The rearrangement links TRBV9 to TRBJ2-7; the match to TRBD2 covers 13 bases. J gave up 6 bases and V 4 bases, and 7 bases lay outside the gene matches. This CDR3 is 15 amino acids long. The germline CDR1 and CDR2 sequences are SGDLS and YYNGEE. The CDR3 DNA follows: TGTGCCAGCAGCTCCGGACTAGCGGGAGCCGGCGAGCAGTACTTC. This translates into CASSSGLAGAGEQYF.

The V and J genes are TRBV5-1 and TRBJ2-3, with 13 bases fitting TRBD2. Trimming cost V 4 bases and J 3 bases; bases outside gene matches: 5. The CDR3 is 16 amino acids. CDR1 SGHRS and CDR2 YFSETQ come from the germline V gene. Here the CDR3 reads CASSPGTSGATDTQYF. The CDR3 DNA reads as TGCGCCAGCAGCCCCGGGACTAGCGGGGCAACAGATACGCAGTATTTT.

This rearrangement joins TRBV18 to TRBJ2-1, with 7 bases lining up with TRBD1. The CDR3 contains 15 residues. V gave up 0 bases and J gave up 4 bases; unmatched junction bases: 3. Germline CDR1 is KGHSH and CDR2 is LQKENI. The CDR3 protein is CASSPPGTDYNEQFF. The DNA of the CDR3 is TGTGCCAGCTCACCACCTGGGACAGATTACAATGAGCAGTTCTTC.

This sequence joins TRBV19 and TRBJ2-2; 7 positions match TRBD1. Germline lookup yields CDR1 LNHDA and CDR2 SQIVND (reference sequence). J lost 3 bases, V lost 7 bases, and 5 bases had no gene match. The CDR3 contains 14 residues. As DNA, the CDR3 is TGTGCCAGTACCGGACAGGCGGACACCGGGGAGCTGTTTTTT. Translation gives CASTGQADTGELFF.

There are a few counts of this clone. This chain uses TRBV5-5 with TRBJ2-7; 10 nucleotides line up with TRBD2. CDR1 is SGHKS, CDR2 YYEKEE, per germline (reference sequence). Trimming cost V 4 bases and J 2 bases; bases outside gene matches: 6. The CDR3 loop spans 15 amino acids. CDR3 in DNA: TGTGCCAGCAGCCCAACTAGCGGGACGCCCTACGAGCAGTACTTC. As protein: CASSPTSGTPYEQYF.

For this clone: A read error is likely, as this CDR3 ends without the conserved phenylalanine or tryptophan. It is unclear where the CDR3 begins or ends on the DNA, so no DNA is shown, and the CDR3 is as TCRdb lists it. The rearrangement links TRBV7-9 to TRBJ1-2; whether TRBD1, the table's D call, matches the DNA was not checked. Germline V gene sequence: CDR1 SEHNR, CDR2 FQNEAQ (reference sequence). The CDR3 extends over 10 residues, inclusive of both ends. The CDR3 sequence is CASSLGRVRK.

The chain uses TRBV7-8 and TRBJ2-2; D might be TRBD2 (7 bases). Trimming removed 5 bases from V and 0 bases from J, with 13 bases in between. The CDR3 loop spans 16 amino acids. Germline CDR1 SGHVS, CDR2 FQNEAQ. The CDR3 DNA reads TGTGCCAGCAGCAGAGAGGGGGGGACGAACACCGGGGAGCTGTTTTTT. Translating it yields CASSREGGTNTGELFF.

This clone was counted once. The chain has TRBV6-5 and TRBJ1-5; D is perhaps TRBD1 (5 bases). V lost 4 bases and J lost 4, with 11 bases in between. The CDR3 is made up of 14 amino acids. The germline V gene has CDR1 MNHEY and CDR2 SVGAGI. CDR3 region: CASSLGARNQPQHF. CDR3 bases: TGTGCCAGCAGTTTAGGGGCGCGGAATCAGCCCCAGCATTTT.

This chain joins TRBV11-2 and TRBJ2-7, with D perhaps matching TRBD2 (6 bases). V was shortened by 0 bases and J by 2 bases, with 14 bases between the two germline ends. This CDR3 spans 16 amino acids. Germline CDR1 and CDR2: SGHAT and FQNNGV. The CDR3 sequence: CASSLEFGGVAYEQYF. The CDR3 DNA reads TGTGCCAGCAGCTTAGAGTTCGGCGGGGTTGCCTACGAGCAGTACTTC.

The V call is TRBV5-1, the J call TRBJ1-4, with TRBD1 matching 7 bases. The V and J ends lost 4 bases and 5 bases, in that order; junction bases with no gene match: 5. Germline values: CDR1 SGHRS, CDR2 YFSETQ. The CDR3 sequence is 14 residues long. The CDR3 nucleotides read TGCGCCAGCAGCCACGGACAGGAAAATGAAAAACTGTTTTTT. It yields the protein CASSHGQENEKLFF.

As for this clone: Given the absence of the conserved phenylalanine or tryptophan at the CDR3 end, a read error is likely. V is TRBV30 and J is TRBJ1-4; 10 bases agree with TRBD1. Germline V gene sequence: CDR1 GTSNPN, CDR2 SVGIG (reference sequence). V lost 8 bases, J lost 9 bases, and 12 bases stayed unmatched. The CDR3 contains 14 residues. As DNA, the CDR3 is TGTGCCGGACACCTCGGGACAGGGGACAAAAAACTGTTTGTT. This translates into CAGHLGTGDKKLFV.

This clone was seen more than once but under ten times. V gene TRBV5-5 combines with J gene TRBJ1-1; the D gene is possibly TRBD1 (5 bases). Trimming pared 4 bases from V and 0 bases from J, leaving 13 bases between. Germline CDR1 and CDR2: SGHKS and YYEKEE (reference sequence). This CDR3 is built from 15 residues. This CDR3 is CASSGGTNLNTEAFF. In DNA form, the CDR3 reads TGTGCCAGCAGCGGCGGGACGAATCTGAACACTGAAGCTTTCTTT.

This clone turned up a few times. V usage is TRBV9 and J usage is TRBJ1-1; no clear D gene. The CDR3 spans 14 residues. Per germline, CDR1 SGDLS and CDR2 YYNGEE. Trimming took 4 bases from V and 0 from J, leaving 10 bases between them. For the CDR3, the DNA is TGTGCCAGCAGCCCGACACTGATGAACACTGAAGCTTTCTTT. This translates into CASSPTLMNTEAFF.

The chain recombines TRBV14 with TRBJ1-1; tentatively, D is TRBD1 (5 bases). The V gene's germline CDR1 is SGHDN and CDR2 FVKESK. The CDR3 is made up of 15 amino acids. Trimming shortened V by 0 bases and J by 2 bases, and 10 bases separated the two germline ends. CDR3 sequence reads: CASSQDMGLNTEAFF. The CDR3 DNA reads TGTGCCAGCAGCCAAGATATGGGGCTAAACACTGAAGCTTTCTTT. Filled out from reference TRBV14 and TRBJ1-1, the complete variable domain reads EAGVTQFPSHSVIEKGQTVTLRCDPISGHDNLYWYRRVMGKEIKFLLHFVKESKQDESGMPNNRFLAERTGGTYSTLKVQPAELEDSGVYFCASSQDMGLNTEAFFGQGTRLTVV.

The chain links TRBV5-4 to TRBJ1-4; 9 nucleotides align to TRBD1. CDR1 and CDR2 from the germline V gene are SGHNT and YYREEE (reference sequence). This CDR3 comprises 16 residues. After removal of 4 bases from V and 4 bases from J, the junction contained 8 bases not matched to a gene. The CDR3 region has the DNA TGTGCCAGCAGCCTACAGGGGGCGGGGGGTAATGAAAAACTGTTTTTT. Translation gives CASSLQGAGGNEKLFF.

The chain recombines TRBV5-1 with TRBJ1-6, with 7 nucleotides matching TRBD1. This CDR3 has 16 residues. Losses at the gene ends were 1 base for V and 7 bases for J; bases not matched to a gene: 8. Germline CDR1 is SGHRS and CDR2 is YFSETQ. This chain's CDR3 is CASSLNVQGNNSPLHF. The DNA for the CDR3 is TGCGCCAGCAGCTTGAACGTACAGGGGAACAATTCACCCCTCCACTTT.

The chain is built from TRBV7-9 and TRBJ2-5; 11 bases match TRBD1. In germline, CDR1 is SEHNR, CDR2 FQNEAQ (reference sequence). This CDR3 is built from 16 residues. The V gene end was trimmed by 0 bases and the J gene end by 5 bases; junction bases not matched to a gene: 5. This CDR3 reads CASSLAGTGGRETQYF. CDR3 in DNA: TGTGCCAGCAGCTTAGCCGGGACAGGGGGAAGGGAGACCCAGTACTTC.

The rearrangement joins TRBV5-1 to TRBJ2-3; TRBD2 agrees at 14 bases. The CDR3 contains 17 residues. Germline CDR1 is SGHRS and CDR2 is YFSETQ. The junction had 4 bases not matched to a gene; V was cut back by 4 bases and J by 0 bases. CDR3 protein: CASSPGLAGVSTDTQYF. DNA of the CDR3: TGCGCCAGCAGCCCGGGACTAGCGGGAGTCAGCACAGATACGCAGTATTTT.

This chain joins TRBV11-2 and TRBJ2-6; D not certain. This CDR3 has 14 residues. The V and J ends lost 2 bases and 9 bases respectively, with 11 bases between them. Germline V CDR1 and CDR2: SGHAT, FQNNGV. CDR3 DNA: TGTGCCAGCAGCTTAAGCACAGCCCTCAACGTCCTGACTTTC. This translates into CASSLSTALNVLTF.

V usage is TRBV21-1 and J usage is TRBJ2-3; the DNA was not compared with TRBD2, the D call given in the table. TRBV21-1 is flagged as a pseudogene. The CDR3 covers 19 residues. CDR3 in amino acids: CASSRTRTSGGAPEDTQYF. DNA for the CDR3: TGTGCCAGCAGCAGGACCAGGACTAGCGGGGGGGCTCCCGAAGATACGCAGTATTTT.

The CDR3 is CASTGGYEQYF. The CDR3 DNA follows: TGTGCCAGCACCGGCGGCTACGAGCAGTACTTC. J is TRBJ2-7 and V is TRBV6-1; D remains ambiguous. The germline V and J ends were trimmed by 7 bases and 3 bases, with 7 bases remaining between them. Germline CDR1 reads MNHNS; CDR2 reads SASEGT. This CDR3 comprises 11 residues.

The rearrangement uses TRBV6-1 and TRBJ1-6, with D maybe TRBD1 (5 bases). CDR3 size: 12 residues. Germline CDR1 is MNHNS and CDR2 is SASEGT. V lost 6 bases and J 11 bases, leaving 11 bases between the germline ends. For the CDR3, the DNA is TGTGCCAGCAGCTGGACAATGCCACCCCTCCACTTT. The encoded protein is CASSWTMPPLHF.

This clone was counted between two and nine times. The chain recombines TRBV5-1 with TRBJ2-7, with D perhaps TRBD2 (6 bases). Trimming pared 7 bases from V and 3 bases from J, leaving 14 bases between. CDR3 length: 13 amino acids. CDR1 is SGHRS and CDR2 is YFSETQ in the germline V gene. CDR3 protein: CASRKEGVYEQYF. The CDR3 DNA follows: TGCGCCAGCCGAAAGGAGGGAGTCTACGAGCAGTACTTC.

DNA of the CDR3: TGTGCCAGCAGCGTTAGCGGAGATTGGGCCTACGAGCAGTACTTC. It translates to CASSVSGDWAYEQYF. This chain uses TRBV11-2 with TRBJ2-7; D is possibly TRBD2 (6 bases). This CDR3 is built from 15 residues. Germline V gene data show CDR1 as SGHAT and CDR2 as FQNNGV. Deletions cut 5 bases from V and 2 bases from J, with 16 bases between.